This TCR beta chain is from a study of T cells expressing NK-cell markers. TCRdb reprocessed the 5' RACE reads; each CDR3 protein has one entry and no DNA is given. In total, the table holds about 160,000 distinct CDR3 sequences. General observations from the study: Once again these clonotypes came out on top in the CD3+CD56-NKG2C+ fraction of several donors.

Details on this clonotype: Its target is not known.

CDR3 size: 21 residues. The germline V gene encodes CDR1 MNHEY and CDR2 SVGEGT. The clonotype originates from a woman aged 18-70 years in good health. V is TRBV6-2 or TRBV6-3 and J is TRBJ2-2; the D call from TCRdb, TRBD2, cannot be confirmed without DNA. Input material: blood T cells: a sorted CD56 or NKG2C T cell subset, CD4+ or CD8+ T cells, or bulk PBMC T cells (not recorded which). CDR3 residues: CASKPLLGTRSSYSNTGELFF.